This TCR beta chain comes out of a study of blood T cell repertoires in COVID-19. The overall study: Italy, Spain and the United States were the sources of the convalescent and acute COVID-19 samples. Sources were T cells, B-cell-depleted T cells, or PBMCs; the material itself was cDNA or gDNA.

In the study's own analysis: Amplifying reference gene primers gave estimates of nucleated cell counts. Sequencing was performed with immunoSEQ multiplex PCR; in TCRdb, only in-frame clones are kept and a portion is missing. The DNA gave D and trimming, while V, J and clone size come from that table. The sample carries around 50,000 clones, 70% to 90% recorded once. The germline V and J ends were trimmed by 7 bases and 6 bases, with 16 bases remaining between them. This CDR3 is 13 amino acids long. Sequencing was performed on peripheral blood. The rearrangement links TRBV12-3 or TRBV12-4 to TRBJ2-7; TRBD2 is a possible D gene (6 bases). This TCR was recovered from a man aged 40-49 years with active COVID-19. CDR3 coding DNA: TGTGCCAGCACTTCGGGGAGGTGGAGCGAGCAGTACTTC. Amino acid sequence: CASTSGRWSEQYF.